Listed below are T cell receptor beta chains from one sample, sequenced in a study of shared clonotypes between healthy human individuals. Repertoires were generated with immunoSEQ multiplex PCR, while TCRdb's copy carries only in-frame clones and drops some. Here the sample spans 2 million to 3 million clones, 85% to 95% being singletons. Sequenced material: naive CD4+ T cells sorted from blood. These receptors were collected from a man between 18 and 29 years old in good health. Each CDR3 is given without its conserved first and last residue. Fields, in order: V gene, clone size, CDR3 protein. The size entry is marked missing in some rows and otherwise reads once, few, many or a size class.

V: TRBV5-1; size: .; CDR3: ASNSRPGQGADTQY
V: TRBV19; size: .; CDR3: ASSPRTVQETQY
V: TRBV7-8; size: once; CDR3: ASSFLRDLSRETQY
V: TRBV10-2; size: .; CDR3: ASSEAGQY
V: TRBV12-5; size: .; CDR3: ASGLQGGEKLF
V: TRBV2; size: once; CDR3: ASSADRGGYEQF
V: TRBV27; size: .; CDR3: ASSLQTSRTYEQY
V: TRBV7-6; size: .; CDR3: ASSSRLAGTVHEQF
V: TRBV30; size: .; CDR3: AWSRVSGNTIY
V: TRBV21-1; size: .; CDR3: ASSKCGELSYEQY